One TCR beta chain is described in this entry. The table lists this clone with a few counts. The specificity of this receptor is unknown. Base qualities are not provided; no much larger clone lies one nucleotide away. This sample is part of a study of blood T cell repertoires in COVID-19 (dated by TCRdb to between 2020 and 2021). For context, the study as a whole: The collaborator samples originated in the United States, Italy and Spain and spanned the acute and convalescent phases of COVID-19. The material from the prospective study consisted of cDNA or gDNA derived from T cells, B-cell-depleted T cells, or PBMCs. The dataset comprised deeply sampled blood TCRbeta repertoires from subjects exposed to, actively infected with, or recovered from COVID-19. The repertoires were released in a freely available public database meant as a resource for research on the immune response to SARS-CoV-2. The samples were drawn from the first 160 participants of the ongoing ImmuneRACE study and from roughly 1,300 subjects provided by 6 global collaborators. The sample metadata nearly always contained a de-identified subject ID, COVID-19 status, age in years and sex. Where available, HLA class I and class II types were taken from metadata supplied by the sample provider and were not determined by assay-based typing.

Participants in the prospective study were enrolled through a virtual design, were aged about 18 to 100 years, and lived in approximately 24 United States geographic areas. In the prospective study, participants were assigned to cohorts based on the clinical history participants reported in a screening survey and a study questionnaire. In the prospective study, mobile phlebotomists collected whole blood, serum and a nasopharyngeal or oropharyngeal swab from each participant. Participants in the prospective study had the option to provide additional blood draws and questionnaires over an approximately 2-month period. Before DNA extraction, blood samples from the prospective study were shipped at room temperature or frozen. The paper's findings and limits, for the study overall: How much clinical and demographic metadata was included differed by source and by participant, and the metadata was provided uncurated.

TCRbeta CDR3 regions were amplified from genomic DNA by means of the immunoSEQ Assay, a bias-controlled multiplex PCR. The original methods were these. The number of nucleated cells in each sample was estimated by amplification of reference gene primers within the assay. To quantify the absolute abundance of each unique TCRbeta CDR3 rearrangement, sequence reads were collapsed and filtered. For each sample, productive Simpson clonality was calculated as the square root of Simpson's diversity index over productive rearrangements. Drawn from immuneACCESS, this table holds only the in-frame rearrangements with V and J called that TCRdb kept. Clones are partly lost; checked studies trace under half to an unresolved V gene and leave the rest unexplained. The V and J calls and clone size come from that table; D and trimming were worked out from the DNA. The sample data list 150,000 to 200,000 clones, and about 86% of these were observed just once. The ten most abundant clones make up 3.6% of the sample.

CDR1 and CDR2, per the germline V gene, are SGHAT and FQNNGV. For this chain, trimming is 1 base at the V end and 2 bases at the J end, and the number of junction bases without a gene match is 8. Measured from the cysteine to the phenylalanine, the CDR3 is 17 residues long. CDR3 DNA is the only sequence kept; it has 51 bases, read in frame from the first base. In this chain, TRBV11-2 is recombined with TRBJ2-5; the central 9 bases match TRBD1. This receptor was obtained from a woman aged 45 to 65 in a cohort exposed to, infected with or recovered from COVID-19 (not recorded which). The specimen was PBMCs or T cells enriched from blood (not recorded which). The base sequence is TGTGCCAGCAGCTTAGGAGGACAGGGGAGCTTTCAAGAGACCCAGTACTTC. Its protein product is CASSLGGQGSFQETQYF.